This T cell receptor (beta chain) was observed in a study of T cell responses to AZD1222 COVID-19 vaccine. Study-wide results and limits: The study identified only five to seven AZD1222 recipients as seropositive at baseline. All repertoire sampling was performed exclusively after the peak T cell response. Targeting of unmutated variant regions was reportedly seen in nearly half of spike-specific TCRs. Two AZD1222 doses significantly raised spike-specific TCR breadth and depth over controls.

The CDR3 is made up of 15 amino acids. Trimming removed 6 bases from V and 0 bases from J, with 14 bases in between. CDR1 and CDR2 from the germline V gene are LNHDA and SQIVND (reference sequence). Regarding this clone: The target antigen is unknown.

Here immunoSEQ multiplex PCR was the method, and the copy in TCRdb shows in-frame clones only, minus some. The table has 110,000 to 150,000 clones, around 90% seen once. The TCR was taken from an adult in good health. The rearrangement links TRBV19 to TRBJ2-5; no reliable D call. The material was peripheral blood, obtained on day 0 of AZD1222 vaccination. In DNA form, the CDR3 reads TGTGCCAGTAGCCCCGGACGAGCGTACCAAGAGACCCAGTACTTC. Its translation: CASSPGRAYQETQYF.